A single sample gave rise to the 13 T cell receptor beta chains below, sequenced in a study of neurological immune-mediated disorders. A single record per CDR3 protein comes from TCRdb applying MiXCR to the 5' RACE reads. Of some 33,000 distinct CDR3 sequences listed, about 1.6% are singletons. The material sequenced was PBMCs. These receptors were collected from a woman under 40 with multiple sclerosis.

This clonotype was observed at least ten times. The chain uses TRBV5-1 and TRBJ2-7; D possibly matches TRBD1 or TRBD2 (5 bases each). V was cut by 6 bases and J by 7 bases, with 14 bases left in between. This CDR3 comprises 12 residues. From germline, CDR1 is SGHRS and CDR2 YFSETQ. The CDR3 nucleotides are TGCGCCAGCACCCTAGGTGGGGGTGAGCAGTACTTC. Protein sequence: CASTLGGGEQYF. Full variable domain (outside the CDR3, taken from reference TRBV5-1 and TRBJ2-7): KAGVTQTPRYLIKTRGQQVTLSCSPISGHRSVSWYQQTPGQGLQFLFEYFSETQRNKGNFPGRFSGRQFSNSRSEMNVSTLELGDSALYLCASTLGGGEQYFGPGTRLTVT.

This clonotype has at least ten counts. In this CDR3 the conserved last residue, phenylalanine or tryptophan, is missing, so a read error is likely. The CDR3 DNA sequence: TGTGCCAGCAGCCGTGGGGCGGAGACCCAGTACGTC. Its translation is CASSRGAETQYV. The rearrangement joins TRBV7-2 to TRBJ2-5; D possibly corresponds to TRBD1 (5 bases). V was trimmed by 5 bases and J by 5 bases, leaving 9 bases between them. This CDR3 comprises 12 residues. Germline CDR1 SGHTA, CDR2 FQGNSA.

This clonotype has at least ten counts. A junction end diverges from the germline sequence, so it may reflect a read error. The chain uses TRBV7-2 and TRBJ2-3; 10 nucleotides align to TRBD1. Germline assignment: CDR1 SGHTA and CDR2 FQGNSA. The CDR3 is 13 amino acids. The DNA for the CDR3 is TGTGCCAGCAGCCCCAACCGACAGGGGGCGACCATTTTT. Translating gives CASSPNRQGATIF.

This clonotype has a count of ten or more. The gene calls are TRBV5-1 and TRBJ2-2; TRBD2 aligns across 10 bases. After removal of 3 bases from V and 2 bases from J, the junction contained 4 bases not matched to a gene. Germline V gene lookup returns CDR1 SGHRS and CDR2 YFSETQ. The CDR3 length is 16 residues. CDR3 DNA sequence: TGCGCCAGCAGCTCTGGACTAGCGGACAACACCGGGGAGCTGTTTTTT. Its translation: CASSSGLADNTGELFF.

This clonotype occurred many times. The chain recombines TRBV7-2 with TRBJ1-1; D uncertain. There are 15 residues in the CDR3. Germline V lookup: CDR1 SGHTA, CDR2 FQGNSA. Trimming removed 7 bases from V and 1 base from J, with 16 bases in between. The CDR3 here is CASTGPSIRNTEAFF. CDR3 nucleotide sequence: TGTGCCAGCACCGGACCATCGATAAGGAACACTGAAGCTTTCTTT.

This clonotype was seen repeatedly, ten times or more. V is TRBV7-2 and J is TRBJ2-4; D not certain. The germline gives CDR1 SGHTA, CDR2 FQGNSA. The CDR3 sequence is 13 residues long. V gave up 1 base and J gave up 1 base, with 2 bases separating them. The CDR3 reads CASSLGAKNIQYF. The DNA of the CDR3 is TGTGCCAGCAGCTTAGGGGCCAAAAACATTCAGTACTTC.

Ten or more counts support this clonotype. The junction shows a germline mismatch at one end, possibly a read error. The V gene is TRBV18, the J gene TRBJ2-1; either TRBD1 or TRBD2 may fit D (5 bases each). The CDR3 loop spans 15 amino acids. Germline V lookup: CDR1 KGHSH, CDR2 LQKENI. The CDR3 loop reads CASSPGLALYSEQFF. The CDR3 DNA reads as TGTGCCAGCTCACCGGGGCTAGCCTTGTACAGTGAGCAGTTCTTC.

This clonotype was seen many times. J is TRBJ2-1 and V is TRBV5-1; D not resolved. The length of the CDR3 is 13 residues. Germline values: CDR1 SGHRS, CDR2 YFSETQ. Trimming pared 4 bases from V and 8 bases from J, leaving 13 bases between. CDR3 amino acids: CASSPARLHEQFF. The CDR3 DNA reads as TGCGCCAGCAGCCCGGCTAGATTGCATGAGCAGTTCTTC.

This clonotype was counted many times. The gene calls are TRBV20-1 and TRBJ2-5; D perhaps matches TRBD1 (5 bases). Trimming stripped 5 bases from V and 5 bases from J, with 12 bases between. The CDR3 totals 12 residues. The germline CDR1 and CDR2 sequences are DFQATT and SNEGSKA (reference sequence). The CDR3 here is CSAQGNGETQYF. The CDR3 DNA follows: TGCAGTGCTCAGGGCAATGGGGAGACCCAGTACTTC.

This clonotype was counted many times. This sequence joins TRBV14 and TRBJ1-2; D gene ambiguous. In germline, CDR1 is SGHDN, CDR2 FVKESK. Trimming shortened V by 2 bases and J by 4 bases, and 11 bases separated the two germline ends. The CDR3 sequence is 14 residues long. The CDR3 loop is CASSQFSSTYGYTF. In DNA, the CDR3 is TGTGCCAGCAGCCAATTCAGCTCCACCTATGGCTACACCTTC. Complete variable domain (other parts from reference TRBV14 and TRBJ1-2): EAGVTQFPSHSVIEKGQTVTLRCDPISGHDNLYWYRRVMGKEIKFLLHFVKESKQDESGMPNNRFLAERTGGTYSTLKVQPAELEDSGVYFCASSQFSSTYGYTFGSGTRLTVV.

This clonotype has a count of ten or more. The chain combines TRBV20-1 with TRBJ1-5, with TRBD1 as a possible D gene (6 bases). The V and J ends lost 4 bases and 0 bases respectively, with 10 bases between them. Germline CDR1 DFQATT, CDR2 SNEGSKA (reference sequence). The CDR3 consists of 14 residues. The CDR3 sequence: CSATGQYSNQPQHF. Here the CDR3 DNA reads TGCAGTGCTACGGGACAATATAGCAATCAGCCCCAGCATTTT.

This clonotype came up many times. The J gene is TRBJ2-1, the V gene TRBV7-6; TRBD2 is a possible D gene (6 bases). From germline, CDR1 is SGHVS and CDR2 FNYEAQ. V gave up 5 bases and J gave up 10 bases, with 18 bases separating them. This CDR3 is 14 amino acids long. As DNA, the CDR3 is TGTGCCAGCAGCCCCGGCCAAATAGCGGTCGAGCAGTTCTTC. It is translated as CASSPGQIAVEQFF.

This clonotype was detected ten times or more. The genes are TRBV20-1 and TRBJ2-1, with D possibly TRBD2 on 6 matching bases. This CDR3 region has 14 residues. The V end lost 5 bases, the J end lost 0 bases, and 11 bases lay between the germline ends. Germline assignment: CDR1 DFQATT and CDR2 SNEGSKA (reference sequence). Here the CDR3 DNA reads TGCAGTGCTTCGGAGGGAAGCTCCTACAATGAGCAGTTCTTC. Its translation: CSASEGSSYNEQFF.